The sequence of this T cell receptor (beta chain) was determined in a study of Ad26.COV2.S vaccination and SARS-CoV-2 variants. Study at large: Each vaccinee took Ad26.COV2.S intramuscularly, once or twice 56 days apart.

Described treatment: 15 to 20 received Ad26.COV2.S at low or high dose, single or two shots; about five received placebo; per-sample allocation not given. The study sampled participants on day 63 after the first vaccine or placebo injection. Vaccination used an Ad26 vector expressing Wuhan-strain SARS-CoV-2 spike. CDR1 is MDHEN and CDR2 is SYDVKM in the germline V gene. There are 16 residues in the CDR3. V was clipped by 4 bases and J by 4 bases; unmatched bases: 12. Only in-frame clones appear in the TCRdb table, and some are missing; sequencing was by immunoSEQ multiplex PCR. This sample has fewer than 400,000 clones, with about nine tenths found just once.

The chain combines TRBV28 with TRBJ2-5, with 7 bases fitting TRBD2. The receptor's source is a person aged 18 to 59 who received the Ad26.COV2.S COVID-19 vaccine or a placebo. Sequences were derived from peripheral blood, sampled in a trial of Ad26.COV2.S vaccine versus placebo. CDR3 in amino acids: CASSSLAPNQGETQYF. In nucleotides, the CDR3 is TGTGCCAGCAGTTCACTAGCGCCAAATCAGGGAGAGACCCAGTACTTC.